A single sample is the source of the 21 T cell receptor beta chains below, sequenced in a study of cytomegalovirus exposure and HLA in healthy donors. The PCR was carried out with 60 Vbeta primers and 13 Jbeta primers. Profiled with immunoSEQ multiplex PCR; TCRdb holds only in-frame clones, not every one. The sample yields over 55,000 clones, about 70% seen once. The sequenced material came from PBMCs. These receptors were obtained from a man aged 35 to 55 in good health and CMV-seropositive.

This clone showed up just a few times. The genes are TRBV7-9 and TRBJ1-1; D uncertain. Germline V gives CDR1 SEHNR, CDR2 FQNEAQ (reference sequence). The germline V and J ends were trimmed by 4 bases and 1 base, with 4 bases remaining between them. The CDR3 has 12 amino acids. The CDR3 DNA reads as TGTGCCAGCAGCTACAGGAACACTGAAGCTTTCTTT. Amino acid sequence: CASSYRNTEAFF.

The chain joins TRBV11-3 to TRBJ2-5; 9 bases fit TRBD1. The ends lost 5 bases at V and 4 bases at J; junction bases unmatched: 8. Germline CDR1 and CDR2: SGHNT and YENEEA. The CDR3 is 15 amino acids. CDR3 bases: TGTGCCAGCAGCCAAGGGACAGGGTCCTCAGAGACCCAGTACTTC. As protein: CASSQGTGSSETQYF.

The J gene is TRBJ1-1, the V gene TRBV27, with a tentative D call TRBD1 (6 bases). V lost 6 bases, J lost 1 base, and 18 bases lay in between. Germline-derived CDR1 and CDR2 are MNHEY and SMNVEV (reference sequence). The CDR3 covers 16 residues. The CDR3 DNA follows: TGTGCCAGCAGCCTCAACCGGGGGGCAAGGAACACTGAAGCTTTCTTT. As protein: CASSLNRGARNTEAFF.

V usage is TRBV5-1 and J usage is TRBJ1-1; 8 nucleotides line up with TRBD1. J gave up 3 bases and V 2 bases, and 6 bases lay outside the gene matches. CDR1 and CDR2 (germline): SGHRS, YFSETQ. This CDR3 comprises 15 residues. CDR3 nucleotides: TGCGCCAGCAGCTTAGGGACAGGTAGGGACACTGAAGCTTTCTTT. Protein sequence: CASSLGTGRDTEAFF.

The CDR3 protein is CASSLISGYYNEQFF. The CDR3 nucleotides read TGTGCCAGCAGCTTGATTAGCGGGTACTACAATGAGCAGTTCTTC. The V and J genes are TRBV5-4 and TRBJ2-1, with 7 bases identical to TRBD2. The germline CDR1 and CDR2 sequences are SGHNT and YYREEE (reference sequence). Unmatched junction bases numbered 4, after V lost 1 base and J lost 3 bases. The CDR3 extends over 15 amino acids.

DNA for the CDR3: TGTGCCAGCAGCGTAGCCAGGGAGGACCCAAACACCGGGGAGCTGTTTTTT. It yields the protein CASSVAREDPNTGELFF. The chain carries TRBV9 and TRBJ2-2, with D tentatively TRBD2 (6 bases). The CDR3 is made up of 17 amino acids. Trimming removed 0 bases at V and 2 bases at J, with 14 bases between. CDR1 SGDLS and CDR2 YYNGEE come from the germline V gene.

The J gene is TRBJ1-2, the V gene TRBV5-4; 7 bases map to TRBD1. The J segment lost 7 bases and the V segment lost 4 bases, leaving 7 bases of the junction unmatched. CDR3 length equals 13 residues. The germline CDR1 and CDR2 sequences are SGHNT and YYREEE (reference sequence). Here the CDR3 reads CASSLEGARGYTF. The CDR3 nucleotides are TGTGCCAGCAGCCTTGAGGGGGCGCGTGGCTACACCTTC. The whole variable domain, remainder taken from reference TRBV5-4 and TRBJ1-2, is ETGVTQSPTHLIKTRGQQVTLRCSSQSGHNTVSWYQQALGQGPQFIFQYYREEENGRGNFPPRFSGLQFPNYSSELNVNALELDDSALYLCASSLEGARGYTFGSGTRLTVV.

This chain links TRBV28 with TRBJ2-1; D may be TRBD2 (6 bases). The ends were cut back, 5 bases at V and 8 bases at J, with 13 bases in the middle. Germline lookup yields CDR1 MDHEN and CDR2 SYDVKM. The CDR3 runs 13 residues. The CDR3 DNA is TGTGCCAGCAGTGGGGGAGGAGGCTATGAGCAGTTCTTC. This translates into CASSGGGGYEQFF.

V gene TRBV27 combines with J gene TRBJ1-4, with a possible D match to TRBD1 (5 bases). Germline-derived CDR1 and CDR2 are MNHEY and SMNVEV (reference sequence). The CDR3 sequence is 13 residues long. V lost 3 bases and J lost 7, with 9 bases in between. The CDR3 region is CASSLGEAEKLFF. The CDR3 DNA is TGTGCCAGCAGTTTGGGGGAGGCTGAAAAACTGTTTTTT. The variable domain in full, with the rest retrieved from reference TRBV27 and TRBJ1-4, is EAQVTQNPRYLITVTGKKLTVTCSQNMNHEYMSWYRQDPGLGLRQIYYSMNVEVTDKGDVPEGYKVSRKEKRNFPLILESPSPNQTSLYFCASSLGEAEKLFFGSGTQLSVL.

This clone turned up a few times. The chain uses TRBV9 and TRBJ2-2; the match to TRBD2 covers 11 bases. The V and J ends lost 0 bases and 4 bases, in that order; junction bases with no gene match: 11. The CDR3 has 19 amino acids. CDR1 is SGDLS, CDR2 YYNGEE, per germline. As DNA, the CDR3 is TGTGCCAGCAGCGTAGGTTTAGCGGGAGGGCGAAGAAGCACCGGGGAGCTGTTTTTT. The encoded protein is CASSVGLAGGRRSTGELFF. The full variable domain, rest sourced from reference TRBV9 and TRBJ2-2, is DSGVTQTPKHLITATGQRVTLRCSPRSGDLSVYWYQQSLDQGLQFLIQYYNGEERAKGNILERFSAQQFPDLHSELNLSSLELGDSALYFCASSVGLAGGRRSTGELFFGEGSRLTVL.

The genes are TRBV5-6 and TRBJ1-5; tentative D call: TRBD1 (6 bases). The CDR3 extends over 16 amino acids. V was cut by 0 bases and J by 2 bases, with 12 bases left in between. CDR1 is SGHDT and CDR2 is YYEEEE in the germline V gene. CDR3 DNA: TGTGCCAGCAGCTTGGGATACAGGGCTGGCAATCAGCCCCAGCATTTT. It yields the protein CASSLGYRAGNQPQHF.

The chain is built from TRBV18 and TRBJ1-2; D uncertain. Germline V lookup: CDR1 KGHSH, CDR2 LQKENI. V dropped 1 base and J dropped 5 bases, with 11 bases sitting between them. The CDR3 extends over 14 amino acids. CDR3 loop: CASSPLAVDYGYTF. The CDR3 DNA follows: TGTGCCAGCTCACCACTGGCAGTTGATTATGGCTACACCTTC.

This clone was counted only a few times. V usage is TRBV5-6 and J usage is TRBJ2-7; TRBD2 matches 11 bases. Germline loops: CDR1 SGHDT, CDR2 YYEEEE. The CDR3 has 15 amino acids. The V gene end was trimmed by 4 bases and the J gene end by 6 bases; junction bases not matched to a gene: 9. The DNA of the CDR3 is TGTGCCAGCAGCATGGGACTAGCGGCGTTGGGCGAGCAGTACTTC. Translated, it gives CASSMGLAALGEQYF.

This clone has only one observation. The CDR3 spells CASSPGQARDSPLHF. CDR3 nucleotides: TGTGCCAGCAGCCCCGGACAGGCGAGGGATTCACCCCTCCACTTT. The chain combines TRBV7-9 with TRBJ1-6; TRBD1 matches at 7 bases. The CDR3 sequence is 15 residues long. The junction had 9 bases not matched to a gene; V was cut back by 5 bases and J by 8 bases. Germline values: CDR1 SEHNR, CDR2 FQNEAQ (reference sequence).

Here the CDR3 DNA reads TGTGCCAGCAGCCAAGAAATAGCCACGTACGAGCAGTACTTC. It encodes CASSQEIATYEQYF. The chain joins TRBV4-2 to TRBJ2-7; D unresolved. Per the germline V gene, CDR1 is LGHNA and CDR2 is YNFKEQ. V dropped 0 bases and J dropped 4 bases, with 10 bases sitting between them. CDR3 length equals 14 residues.

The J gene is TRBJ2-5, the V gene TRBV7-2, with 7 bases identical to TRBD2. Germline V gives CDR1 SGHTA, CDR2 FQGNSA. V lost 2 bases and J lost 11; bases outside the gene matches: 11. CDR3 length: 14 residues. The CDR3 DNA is TGTGCCAGCAGCTTACGTTACGAGCGGGACCCACAGTACTTC. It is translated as CASSLRYERDPQYF.

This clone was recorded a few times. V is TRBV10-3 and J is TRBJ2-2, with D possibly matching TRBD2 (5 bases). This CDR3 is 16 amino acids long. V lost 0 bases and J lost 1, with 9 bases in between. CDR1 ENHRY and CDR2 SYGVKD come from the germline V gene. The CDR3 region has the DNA TGTGCCATCAGTGAGTCCGCCAGCGGGAACACCGGGGAGCTGTTTTTT. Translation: CAISESASGNTGELFF.

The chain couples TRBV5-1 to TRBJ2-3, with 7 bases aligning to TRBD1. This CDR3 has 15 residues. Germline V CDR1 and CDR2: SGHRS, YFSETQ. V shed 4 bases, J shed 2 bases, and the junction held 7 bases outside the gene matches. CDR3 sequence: CASSTRDSYTDTQYF. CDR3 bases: TGCGCCAGCAGCACCCGGGACAGTTACACAGATACGCAGTATTTT.

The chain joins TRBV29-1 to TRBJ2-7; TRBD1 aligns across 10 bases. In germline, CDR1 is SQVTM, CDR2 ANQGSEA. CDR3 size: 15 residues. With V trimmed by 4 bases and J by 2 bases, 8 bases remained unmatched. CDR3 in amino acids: CSVARSGTGAYEQYF. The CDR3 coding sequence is TGCAGCGTTGCTAGATCAGGGACAGGGGCCTACGAGCAGTACTTC.

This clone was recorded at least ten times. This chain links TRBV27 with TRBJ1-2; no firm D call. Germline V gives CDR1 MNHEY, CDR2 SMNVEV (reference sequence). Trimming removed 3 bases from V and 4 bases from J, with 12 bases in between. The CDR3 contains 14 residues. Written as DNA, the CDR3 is TGTGCCAGCAGTTTGGGTCCGGGTAGCTATGGCTACACCTTC. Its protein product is CASSLGPGSYGYTF.

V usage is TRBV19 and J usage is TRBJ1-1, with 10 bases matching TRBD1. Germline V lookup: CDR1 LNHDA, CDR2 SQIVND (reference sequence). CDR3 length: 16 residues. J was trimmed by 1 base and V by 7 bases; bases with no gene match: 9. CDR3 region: CASMRGTGASNTEAFF. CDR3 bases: TGTGCCAGTATGAGGGGGACAGGGGCGTCGAACACTGAAGCTTTCTTT.